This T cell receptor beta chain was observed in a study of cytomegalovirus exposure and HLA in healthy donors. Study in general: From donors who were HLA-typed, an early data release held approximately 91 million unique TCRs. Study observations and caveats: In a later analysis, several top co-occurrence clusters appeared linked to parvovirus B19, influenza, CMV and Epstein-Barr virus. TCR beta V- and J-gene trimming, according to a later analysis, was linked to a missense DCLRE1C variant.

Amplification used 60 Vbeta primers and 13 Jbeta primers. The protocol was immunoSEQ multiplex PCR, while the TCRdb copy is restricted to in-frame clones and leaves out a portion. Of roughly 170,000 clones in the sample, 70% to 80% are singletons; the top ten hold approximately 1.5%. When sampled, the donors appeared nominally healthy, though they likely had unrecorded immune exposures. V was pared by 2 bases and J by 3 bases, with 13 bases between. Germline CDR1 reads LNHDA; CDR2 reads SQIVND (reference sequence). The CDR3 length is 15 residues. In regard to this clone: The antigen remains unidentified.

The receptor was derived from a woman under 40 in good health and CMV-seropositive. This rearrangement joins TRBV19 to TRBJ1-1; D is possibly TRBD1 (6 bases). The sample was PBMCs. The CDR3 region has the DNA TGTGCCAGTAGTATAACAGGGCCCTTATACACTGAAGCTTTCTTT. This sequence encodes CASSITGPLYTEAFF.